The text below deals with one T cell receptor (beta chain). Its matching antigen is unknown. The sample belongs to a study of radiotherapy plus CTLA-4 blockade in lung cancer. Study at large: Patients showed objective responses in 15% to 20% of cases, and disease control was achieved by 25% to 35%.

Patients in the study, people with chemo-refractory metastatic non-small-cell lung cancer, received focal radiation plus ipilimumab CTLA-4 blockade. There are 12 residues in the CDR3. Trimming took 6 bases from V and 7 from J, leaving 7 bases between them. From germline, CDR1 is SNHLY and CDR2 FYNNEI. Repertoires were generated with immunoSEQ multiplex PCR, while TCRdb's copy carries only in-frame clones and drops some. The repertoire holds 40,000 to 45,000 clones, with around 75% as singletons. Study-level points and caveats: Among reported predictors of response, early blood T cell clone dynamics with interferon-beta performed best.

This material consisted of peripheral blood, taken from a patient treated with radiotherapy plus ipilimumab. The V call is TRBV2, the J call TRBJ1-6; D unclear. The clonotype originates from a human donor with non-small cell lung cancer who had stable disease on radiotherapy plus ipilimumab. CDR3 region: CASRFTNSPLHF. The CDR3, as DNA: TGTGCCAGCAGGTTCACAAATTCACCCCTCCACTTT.